This TCR beta chain was captured by sequencing in a study of early T cells in non-severe SARS-CoV-2 infection listed by TCRdb under 2021. Concerning the study at large: Bulk RNA from unsorted whole blood was used for TCR sequencing, so alpha and beta chains could not be paired. Beyond this particular receptor, the publication reports: VDJdb matching was skewed toward anti-spike CD8 responses and likely underestimated virus-specific expansions by missing private and CD4 specificities.

A word on this clonotype: The clone's antigen remains unknown. No base qualities exist here, and no much larger clone lies one base off it.

There are 16 amino acids in the CDR3, from cysteine to phenylalanine inclusive. This entry keeps only the CDR3 DNA: 48 bases, framed from base 1. Reading the germline V gene gives CDR1 SNHLY and CDR2 FYNNEI. Trimming costs V 4 bases and J 6 bases, and their ends lie 20 bases apart. Set within a cohort of healthcare workers in London, UK, this nested case-control study involved weekly PCR testing of nasopharyngeal swabs along with blood sampling. Healthcare workers were recruited during the week of the UK lockdown, between 23 and 31 March 2020, and followed weekly for up to roughly 15 weeks. The library relied on 5' RACE. The listed sequencing device is NextSeq 500. In the TCR library protocol, unique molecular identifiers were attached to individual cDNA molecules to correct for PCR bias and sequencing error. Sequencing covered both TCR alpha and beta chains, and within each sample the abundances of alpha and beta sequences were tightly co-correlated. The source study handled its data this way. V gene, J gene and CDR3 annotation of TCR sequences was performed with Decombinator V4. TCRs were defined as expanded if a significant change between any two time points was detected under a Poisson model with p below 0.0001. Abundances of TCRs were expressed as counts per million after normalisation to the total number of TCRs sequenced in each sample. MAIT TCRs were defined by TRAV1-2 paired with TRAJ12, TRAJ20 or TRAJ33, and iNKT TCRs by TRAV10 paired with TRAJ18. A search of VDJdb, accessed on 1 November 2021, was run for TCRs annotated to CMV, EBV and SARS-CoV-2, with TCRs annotated for multiple antigens excluded. Using fastp at Q25 and MiXCR, TCRdb reprocessed the public reads and kept productive beta chains. Records with the same CDR3 protein are collapsed into one entry carrying the most frequent genes and DNA. Here the V and J calls rest on TCRdb's processing, not on the authors' analysis. The sample includes approximately 21,000 distinct CDR3 sequences, with 5.3% observed a single time. Roughly a tenth of the sample comes from the top ten.

The rearranged segments are TRBV2 and TRBJ2-3; TRBD2 is a possible D gene, resting on 5 matching bases. The specimen sequenced was whole blood. This receptor was taken from an adult who was a healthcare worker with PCR-confirmed SARS-CoV-2 infection or an uninfected control (not recorded which). Here is the DNA: TGTGCCAGCAGTGTTATGGGCGGTAGAGGGTTGGATACGCAGTATTTT. The resulting protein is CASSVMGGRGLDTQYF.